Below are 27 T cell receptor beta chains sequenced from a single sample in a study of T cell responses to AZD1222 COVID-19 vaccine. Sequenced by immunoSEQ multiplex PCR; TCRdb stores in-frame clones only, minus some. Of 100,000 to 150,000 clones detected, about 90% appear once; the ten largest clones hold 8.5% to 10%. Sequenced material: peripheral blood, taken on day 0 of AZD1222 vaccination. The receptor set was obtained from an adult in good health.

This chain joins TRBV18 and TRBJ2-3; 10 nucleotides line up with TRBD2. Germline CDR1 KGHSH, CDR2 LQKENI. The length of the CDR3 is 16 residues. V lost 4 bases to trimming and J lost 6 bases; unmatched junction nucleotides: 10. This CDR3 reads CASSRNLAGASDTQYF. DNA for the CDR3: TGTGCCAGCTCACGGAACCTAGCGGGAGCAAGTGATACGCAGTATTTT. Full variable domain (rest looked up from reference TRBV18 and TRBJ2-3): NAGVMQNPRHLVRRRGQEARLRCSPMKGHSHVYWYRQLPEEGLKFMVYLQKENIIDESGMPKERFSAEFPKEGPSILRIQQVVRGDSAAYFCASSRNLAGASDTQYFGPGTRLTVL.

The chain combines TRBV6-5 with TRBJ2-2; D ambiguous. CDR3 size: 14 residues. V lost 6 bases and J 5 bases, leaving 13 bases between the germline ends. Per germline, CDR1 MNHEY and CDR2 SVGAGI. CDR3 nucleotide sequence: TGTGCCAGCAGAACGCATCTGGAGACCGGGGAGCTGTTTTTT. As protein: CASRTHLETGELFF.

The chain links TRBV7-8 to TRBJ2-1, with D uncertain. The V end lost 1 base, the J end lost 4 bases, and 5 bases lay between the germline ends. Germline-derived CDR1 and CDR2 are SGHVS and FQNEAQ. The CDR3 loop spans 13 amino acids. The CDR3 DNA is TGTGCCAGCAGCTTAGTCATATACAATGAGCAGTTCTTC. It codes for CASSLVIYNEQFF.

The chain's CDR3 is CSVEDYARVTSGSYEQYF. DNA of the CDR3: TGCAGCGTTGAAGATTACGCGAGGGTGACTAGCGGCTCCTACGAGCAGTACTTC. This chain uses TRBV29-1 with TRBJ2-7; TRBD2 matches 9 bases. Germline V gives CDR1 SQVTM, CDR2 ANQGSEA. J lost 0 bases, V lost 0 bases, and 12 bases had no gene match. The CDR3 is 18 amino acids.

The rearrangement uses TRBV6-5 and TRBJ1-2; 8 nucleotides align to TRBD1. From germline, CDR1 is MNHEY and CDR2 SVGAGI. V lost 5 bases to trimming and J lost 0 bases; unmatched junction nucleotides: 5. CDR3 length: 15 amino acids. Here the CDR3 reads CASSPTGGPNYGYTF. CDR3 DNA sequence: TGTGCCAGCAGTCCCACAGGGGGACCTAACTATGGCTACACCTTC.

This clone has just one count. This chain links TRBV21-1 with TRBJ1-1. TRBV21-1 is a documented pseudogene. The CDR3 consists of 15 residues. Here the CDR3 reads CASSKVGRLNTEAFF. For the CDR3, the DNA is TGTGCCAGCAGCAAGGTTGGACGGCTGAACACTGAAGCTTTCTTT.

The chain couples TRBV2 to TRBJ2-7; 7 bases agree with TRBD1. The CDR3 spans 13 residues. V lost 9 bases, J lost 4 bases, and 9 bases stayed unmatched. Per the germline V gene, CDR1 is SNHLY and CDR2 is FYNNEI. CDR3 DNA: TGTGCCAGGGGCAACAGGGGAGTTTACGAGCAGTACTTC. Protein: CARGNRGVYEQYF.

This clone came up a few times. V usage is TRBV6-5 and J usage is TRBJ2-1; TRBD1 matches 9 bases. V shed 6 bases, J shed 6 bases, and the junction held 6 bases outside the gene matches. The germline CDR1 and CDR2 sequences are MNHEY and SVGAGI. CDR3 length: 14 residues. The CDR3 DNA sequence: TGTGCCAGCAGAGATGGACAGGGGTCCAATGAGCAGTTCTTC. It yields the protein CASRDGQGSNEQFF.

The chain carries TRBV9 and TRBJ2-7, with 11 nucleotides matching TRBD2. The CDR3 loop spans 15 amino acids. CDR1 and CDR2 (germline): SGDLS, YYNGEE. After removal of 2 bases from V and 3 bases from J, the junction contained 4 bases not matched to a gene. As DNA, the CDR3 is TGTGCCAGCAGCGTGACCGGGACTAGCGGCTACGAGCAGTACTTC. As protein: CASSVTGTSGYEQYF.

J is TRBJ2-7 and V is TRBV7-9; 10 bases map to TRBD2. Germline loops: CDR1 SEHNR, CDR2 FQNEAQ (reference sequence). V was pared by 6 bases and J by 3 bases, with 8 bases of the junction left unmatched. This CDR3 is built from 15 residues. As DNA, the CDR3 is TGTGCCAGCAGTCAAAGCGGGGGGGCAAACTACGAGCAGTACTTC. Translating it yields CASSQSGGANYEQYF.

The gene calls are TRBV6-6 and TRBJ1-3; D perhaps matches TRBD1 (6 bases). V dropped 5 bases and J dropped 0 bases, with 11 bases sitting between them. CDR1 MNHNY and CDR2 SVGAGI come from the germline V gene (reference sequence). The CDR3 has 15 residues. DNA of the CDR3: TGTGCCAGCAGTCAAGGGGGAAACTCTGGAAACACCATATATTTT. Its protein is CASSQGGNSGNTIYF.

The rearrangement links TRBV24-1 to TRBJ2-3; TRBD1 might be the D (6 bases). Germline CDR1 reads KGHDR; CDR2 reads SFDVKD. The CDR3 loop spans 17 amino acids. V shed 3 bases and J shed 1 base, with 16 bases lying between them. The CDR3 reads CATSDRDKAERTDTQYF. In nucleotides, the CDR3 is TGTGCCACCAGTGATCGGGACAAGGCTGAGCGCACAGATACGCAGTATTTT.

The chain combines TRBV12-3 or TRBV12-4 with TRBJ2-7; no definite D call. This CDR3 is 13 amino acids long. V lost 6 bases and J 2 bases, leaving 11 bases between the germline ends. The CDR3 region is CASRPDVAYEQYF. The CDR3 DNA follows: TGTGCCAGCAGACCGGACGTTGCCTACGAGCAGTACTTC.

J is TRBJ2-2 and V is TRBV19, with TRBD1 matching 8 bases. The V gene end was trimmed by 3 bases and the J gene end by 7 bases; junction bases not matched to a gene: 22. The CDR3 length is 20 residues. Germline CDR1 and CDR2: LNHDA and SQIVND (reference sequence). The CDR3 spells CASSILAPSRQGARGGELFF. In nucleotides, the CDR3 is TGTGCCAGTAGTATTTTGGCTCCCTCCCGTCAGGGGGCGCGTGGCGGGGAGCTGTTTTTT.

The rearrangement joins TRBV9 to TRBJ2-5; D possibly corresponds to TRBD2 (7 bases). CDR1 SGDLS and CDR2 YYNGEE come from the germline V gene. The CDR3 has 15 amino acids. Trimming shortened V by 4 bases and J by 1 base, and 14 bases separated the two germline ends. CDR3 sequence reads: CASSSPRGGQETQYF. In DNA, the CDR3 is TGTGCCAGCAGCTCCCCTAGGGGGGGCCAAGAGACCCAGTACTTC.

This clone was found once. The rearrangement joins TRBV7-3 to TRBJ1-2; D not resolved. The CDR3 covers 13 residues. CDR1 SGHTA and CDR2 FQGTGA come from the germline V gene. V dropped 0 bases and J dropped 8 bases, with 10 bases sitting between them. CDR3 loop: CASSLTGGSGYTF. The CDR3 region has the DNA TGTGCCAGCAGCTTAACGGGAGGGTCCGGCTACACCTTC.

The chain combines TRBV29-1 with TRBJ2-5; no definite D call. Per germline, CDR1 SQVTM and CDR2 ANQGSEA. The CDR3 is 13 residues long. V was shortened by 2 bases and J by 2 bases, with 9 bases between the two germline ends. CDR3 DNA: TGCAGCGTTGAACTGCGGTGGCAAGAGACCCAGTACTTC. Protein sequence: CSVELRWQETQYF.

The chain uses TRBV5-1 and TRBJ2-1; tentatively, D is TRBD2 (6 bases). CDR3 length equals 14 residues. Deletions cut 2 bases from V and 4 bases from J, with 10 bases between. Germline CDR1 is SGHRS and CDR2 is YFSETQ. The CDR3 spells CASSFAGQYNEQFF. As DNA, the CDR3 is TGCGCCAGCAGCTTCGCGGGGCAATACAATGAGCAGTTCTTC.

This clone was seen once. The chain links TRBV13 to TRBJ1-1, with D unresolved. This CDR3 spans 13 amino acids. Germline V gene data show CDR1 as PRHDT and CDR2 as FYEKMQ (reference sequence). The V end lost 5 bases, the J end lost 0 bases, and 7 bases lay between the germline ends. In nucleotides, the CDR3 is TGTGCCAGCAGCCAGACCGTGAACACTGAAGCTTTCTTT. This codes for CASSQTVNTEAFF. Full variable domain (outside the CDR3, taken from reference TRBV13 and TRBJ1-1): AAGVIQSPRHLIKEKRETATLKCYPIPRHDTVYWYQQGPGQDPQFLISFYEKMQSDKGSIPDRFSAQQFSDYHSELNMSSLELGDSALYFCASSQTVNTEAFFGQGTRLTVV.

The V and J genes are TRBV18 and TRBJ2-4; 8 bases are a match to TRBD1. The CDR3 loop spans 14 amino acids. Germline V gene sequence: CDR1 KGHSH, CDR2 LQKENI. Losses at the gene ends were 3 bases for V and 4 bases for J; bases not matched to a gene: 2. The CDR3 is CASSPTGGKNIQYF. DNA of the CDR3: TGTGCCAGCTCACCCACAGGGGGTAAAAACATTCAGTACTTC.

The CDR3 protein is CASSLTGAGSYEQYF. In nucleotides, the CDR3 is TGTGCCAGCAGCTTGACAGGTGCTGGATCCTACGAGCAGTACTTC. The rearrangement joins TRBV11-2 to TRBJ2-7; tentative D call: TRBD1 (6 bases). The length of the CDR3 is 15 residues. The germline V gene has CDR1 SGHAT and CDR2 FQNNGV. Trimming removed 3 bases at V and 1 base at J, with 13 bases between.

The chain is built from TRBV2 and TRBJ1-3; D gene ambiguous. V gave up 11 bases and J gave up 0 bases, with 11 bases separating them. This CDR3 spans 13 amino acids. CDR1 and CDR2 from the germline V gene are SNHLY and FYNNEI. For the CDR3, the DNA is TGTGCCGGAAAACCCAGCTCTGGAAACACCATATATTTT. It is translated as CAGKPSSGNTIYF.

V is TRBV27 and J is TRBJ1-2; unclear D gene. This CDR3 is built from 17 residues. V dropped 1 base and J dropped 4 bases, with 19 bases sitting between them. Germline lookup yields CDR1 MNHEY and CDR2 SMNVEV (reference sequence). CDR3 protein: CASSLFSGSRLGYGYTF. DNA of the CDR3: TGTGCCAGCAGTTTATTTTCAGGCTCAAGGCTCGGCTATGGCTACACCTTC.

The CDR3 protein is CASSGGGLGYTEAFF. The CDR3 DNA reads TGTGCCAGCAGCGGAGGGGGTCTGGGGTACACTGAAGCTTTCTTT. The chain combines TRBV9 with TRBJ1-1, with a possible D match to TRBD1 (6 bases). V lost 3 bases and J 3 bases, leaving 15 bases between the germline ends. The CDR3 has 15 residues. Germline-derived CDR1 and CDR2 are SGDLS and YYNGEE.

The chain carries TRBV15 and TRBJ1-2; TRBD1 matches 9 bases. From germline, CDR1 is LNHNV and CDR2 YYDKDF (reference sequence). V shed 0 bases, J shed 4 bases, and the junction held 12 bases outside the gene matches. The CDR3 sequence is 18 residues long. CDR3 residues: CATSRDLRDRAGSYGYTF. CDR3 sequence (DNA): TGTGCCACCAGCAGAGATCTACGGGACAGGGCTGGTTCCTATGGCTACACCTTC.

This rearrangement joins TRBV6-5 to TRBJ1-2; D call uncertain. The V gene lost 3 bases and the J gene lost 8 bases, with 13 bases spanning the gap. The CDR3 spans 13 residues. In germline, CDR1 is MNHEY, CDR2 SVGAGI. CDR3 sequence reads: CASSYRRDRGYTF. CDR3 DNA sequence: TGTGCCAGCAGTTATAGAAGGGATAGAGGCTACACCTTC.

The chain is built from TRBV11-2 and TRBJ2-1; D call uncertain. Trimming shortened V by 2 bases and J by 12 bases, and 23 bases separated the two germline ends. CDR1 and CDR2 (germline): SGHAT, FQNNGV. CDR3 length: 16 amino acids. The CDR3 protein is CASSLSLSTATGGQFF. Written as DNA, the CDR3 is TGTGCCAGCAGCTTATCCCTATCCACAGCTACTGGTGGGCAGTTCTTC.